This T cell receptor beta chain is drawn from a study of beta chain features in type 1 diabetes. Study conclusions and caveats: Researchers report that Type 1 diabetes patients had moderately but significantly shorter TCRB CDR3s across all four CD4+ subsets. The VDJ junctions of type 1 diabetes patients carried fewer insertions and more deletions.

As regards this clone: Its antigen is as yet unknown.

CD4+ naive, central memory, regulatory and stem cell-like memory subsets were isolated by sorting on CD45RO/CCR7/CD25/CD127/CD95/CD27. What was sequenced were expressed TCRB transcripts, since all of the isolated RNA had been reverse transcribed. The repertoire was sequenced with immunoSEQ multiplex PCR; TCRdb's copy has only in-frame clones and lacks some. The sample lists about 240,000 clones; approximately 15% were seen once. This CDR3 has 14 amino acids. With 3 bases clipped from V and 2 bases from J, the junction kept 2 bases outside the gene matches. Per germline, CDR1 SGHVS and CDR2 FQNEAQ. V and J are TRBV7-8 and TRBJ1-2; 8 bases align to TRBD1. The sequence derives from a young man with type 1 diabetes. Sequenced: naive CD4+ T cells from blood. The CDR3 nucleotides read TGTGCCAGCAGCTTGGACAGGGAGAACTATGGCTACACCTTC. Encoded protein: CASSLDRENYGYTF.